The 2 T cell receptor beta chains below all came from one sample that was sequenced in a study of tumor T cells in aggressive B-cell lymphoma. TCRdb keeps only in-frame clones here, not all; method: immunoSEQ multiplex PCR. The table has a few thousand clones, over 75% seen once. The specimen sequenced was tumor tissue. The source of these receptors is an adult with diffuse large B cell lymphoma.

V gene TRBV19 combines with J gene TRBJ1-6, with D possibly being TRBD1 (5 bases). Germline lookup yields CDR1 LNHDA and CDR2 SQIVND (reference sequence). V was cut by 3 bases and J by 10 bases, with 13 bases left in between. This CDR3 region has 14 residues. The CDR3 DNA follows: TGTGCCAGTAGTATCGACGGGGGAGGCTCACCCCTCCACTTT. Its protein is CASSIDGGGSPLHF.

The chain is built from TRBV4-3 and TRBJ1-1, with D unresolved. Germline lookup yields CDR1 LGHNA and CDR2 YSLEER. V gave up 3 bases and J gave up 1 base, with 6 bases separating them. There are 13 residues in the CDR3. The CDR3 region has the DNA TGCGCCAGCAGCCATCGGGAGAACACTGAAGCTTTCTTT. Translating gives CASSHRENTEAFF.